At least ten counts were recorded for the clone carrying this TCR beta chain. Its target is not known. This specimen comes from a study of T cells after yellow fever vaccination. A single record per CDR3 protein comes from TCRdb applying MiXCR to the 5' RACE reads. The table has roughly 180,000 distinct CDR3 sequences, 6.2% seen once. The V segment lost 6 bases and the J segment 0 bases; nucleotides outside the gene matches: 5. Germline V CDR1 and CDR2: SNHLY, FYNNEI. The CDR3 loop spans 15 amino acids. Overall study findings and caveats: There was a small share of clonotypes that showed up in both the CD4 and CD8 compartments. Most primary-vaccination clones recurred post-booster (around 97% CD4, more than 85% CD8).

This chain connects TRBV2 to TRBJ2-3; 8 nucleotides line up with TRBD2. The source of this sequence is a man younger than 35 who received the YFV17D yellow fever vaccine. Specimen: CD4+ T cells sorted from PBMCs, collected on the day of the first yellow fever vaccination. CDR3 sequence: CASRYTSGSTDTQYF. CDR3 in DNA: TGTGCCAGCAGGTACACTAGCGGAAGCACAGATACGCAGTATTTT.